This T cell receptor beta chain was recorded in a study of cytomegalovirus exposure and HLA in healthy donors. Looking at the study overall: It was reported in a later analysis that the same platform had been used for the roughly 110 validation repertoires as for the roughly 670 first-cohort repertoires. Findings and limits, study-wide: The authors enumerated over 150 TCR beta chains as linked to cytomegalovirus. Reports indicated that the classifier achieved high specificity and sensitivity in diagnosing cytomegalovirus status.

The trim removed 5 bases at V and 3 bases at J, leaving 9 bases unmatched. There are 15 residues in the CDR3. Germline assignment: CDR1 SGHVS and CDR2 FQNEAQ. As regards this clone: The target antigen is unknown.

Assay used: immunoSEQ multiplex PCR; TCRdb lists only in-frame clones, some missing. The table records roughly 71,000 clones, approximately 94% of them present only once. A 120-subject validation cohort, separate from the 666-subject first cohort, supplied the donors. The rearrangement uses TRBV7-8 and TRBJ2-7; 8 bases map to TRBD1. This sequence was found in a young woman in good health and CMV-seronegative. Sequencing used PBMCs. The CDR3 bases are TGTGCCAGCAGCCCGCGGACAGGGAAACACTACGAGCAGTACTTC. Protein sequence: CASSPRTGKHYEQYF. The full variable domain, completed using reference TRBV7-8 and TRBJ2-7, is GAGVSQSPRYKVAKRGQDVALRCDPISGHVSLFWYQQALGQGPEFLTYFQNEAQLDKSGLPSDRFFAERPEGSVSTLKIQRTQQEDSAVYLCASSPRTGKHYEQYFGPGTRLTVT.